The 32 T cell receptor beta chains below come from one sample, sequenced in a study of cytomegalovirus exposure and HLA in healthy donors. Primers for the PCR totalled 60 Vbeta and 13 Jbeta. Data came from immunoSEQ multiplex PCR; TCRdb stores just in-frame clones and leaves some out. The data hold about 67,000 clones, with roughly 78% observed a single time. Sequenced: PBMCs. The receptor source for this set is a man aged 40-50 years in good health and CMV-seronegative.

The J gene is TRBJ2-5, the V gene TRBV19; D may be TRBD1 (5 bases). CDR3 length equals 15 residues. In germline, CDR1 is LNHDA, CDR2 SQIVND (reference sequence). V lost 4 bases to trimming and J lost 2 bases, with 14 bases between them. CDR3 loop: CASSTGTGQQETQYF. CDR3 sequence (DNA): TGTGCCAGTAGTACTGGAACAGGACAACAAGAGACCCAGTACTTC.

This chain links TRBV10-2 with TRBJ2-5, with D tentatively TRBD2 (6 bases). The CDR3 totals 14 residues. Per the germline V gene, CDR1 is WSHSY and CDR2 is SAAADI. Trimming took 7 bases from V and 3 from J, leaving 15 bases between them. CDR3 residues: CASKIGGAKETQYF. The CDR3 nucleotides are TGCGCCAGCAAGATTGGCGGGGCAAAAGAGACCCAGTACTTC.

The V gene is TRBV28, the J gene TRBJ2-7; 13 bases line up with TRBD2. From germline, CDR1 is MDHEN and CDR2 SYDVKM. The CDR3 consists of 14 residues. With V trimmed by 9 bases and J by 6 bases, 8 bases remained unmatched. CDR3 protein: CASRTSGSRPEQYF. The DNA for the CDR3 is TGTGCCAGTAGGACTAGCGGGAGTCGCCCCGAGCAGTACTTC. Together with reference TRBV28 and TRBJ2-7, the CDR3 gives the full variable domain: DVKVTQSSRYLVKRTGEKVFLECVQDMDHENMFWYRQDPGLGLRLIYFSYDVKMKEKGDIPEGYSVSREKKERFSLILESASTNQTSMYLCASRTSGSRPEQYFGPGTRLTVT.

J is TRBJ2-5 and V is TRBV4-1; TRBD2 might be the D (6 bases). Trimming took 3 bases from V and 9 from J, leaving 11 bases between them. This CDR3 comprises 12 residues. From germline, CDR1 is MGHRA and CDR2 YSYEKL. CDR3 DNA sequence: TGCGCCAGCAGCCACGAAGCGGGCCCCCAGTACTTC. Its translation is CASSHEAGPQYF.

This clone was counted only a few times. The chain links TRBV2 to TRBJ1-4; possible D gene TRBD1, 6 bases. CDR3 length: 17 amino acids. The V end was cut by 6 bases, the J end by 0 bases, with 17 bases between. The germline gives CDR1 SNHLY, CDR2 FYNNEI. The CDR3 here is CASSNDRTHATNEKLFF. CDR3 sequence (DNA): TGTGCCAGCAGCAACGACAGGACCCATGCAACTAATGAAAAACTGTTTTTT.

This clone has just a few counts. The chain links TRBV5-1 to TRBJ2-2; 13 bases map to TRBD2. J gave up 5 bases and V 2 bases, and 15 bases lay outside the gene matches. The CDR3 is 20 amino acids. Germline values: CDR1 SGHRS, CDR2 YFSETQ. The CDR3 coding sequence is TGCGCCAGCAGCTTTTCAATGACGACTCGGACTAGCGGGAGTACCGGGGAGCTGTTTTTT. This translates into CASSFSMTTRTSGSTGELFF.

The table lists this clone with a few counts. The chain carries TRBV4-1 and TRBJ1-1; D is perhaps TRBD1 (6 bases). CDR3 length: 15 amino acids. CDR1 and CDR2 (germline): MGHRA, YSYEKL. Trimming took off 2 bases at V and 3 bases at J, with 13 bases between the two ends. The CDR3 protein is CASSQNRAGDTEAFF. The CDR3 nucleotides are TGCGCCAGCAGCCAAAACAGGGCAGGGGACACTGAAGCTTTCTTT.

CDR3 sequence: CASSSRTGPNTGELFF. CDR3 coding DNA: TGTGCCAGCAGCTCACGGACAGGGCCGAACACCGGGGAGCTGTTTTTT. This chain links TRBV11-1 with TRBJ2-2, with 8 bases identical to TRBD1. V trimming: 4 bases; J trimming: 0 bases; junction bases outside the gene matches: 4. Per germline, CDR1 SGHAT and CDR2 FQDESV (reference sequence). The CDR3 has 16 amino acids.

The rearrangement links TRBV27 to TRBJ2-5, with D possibly being TRBD1 (6 bases). V lost 7 bases to trimming and J lost 1 base, with 13 bases between them. Germline V gene sequence: CDR1 MNHEY, CDR2 SMNVEV (reference sequence). This CDR3 comprises 14 residues. As DNA, the CDR3 is TGTGCCAGCATGGGGACACCGCGCCAAGAGACCCAGTACTTC. The encoded protein is CASMGTPRQETQYF.

CDR3 in DNA: TGTGCCAGCAGCTATCGTAGCAGGGGGCTCGACGAGCAGTACTTC. It specifies CASSYRSRGLDEQYF. The V call is TRBV7-6, the J call TRBJ2-7, with 8 bases lining up with TRBD1. Germline V gene lookup returns CDR1 SGHVS and CDR2 FNYEAQ. V lost 4 bases and J lost 5; bases outside the gene matches: 10. The CDR3 has 15 amino acids.

This sequence joins TRBV7-9 and TRBJ2-7; 7 bases fit TRBD1. The trim removed 4 bases at V and 1 base at J, leaving 4 bases unmatched. The CDR3 covers 14 residues. Germline loops: CDR1 SEHNR, CDR2 FQNEAQ (reference sequence). CDR3 in DNA: TGTGCCAGCAGCTCCGAACAGGGGTCCTACGAGCAGTACTTC. Encoded protein: CASSSEQGSYEQYF.

The chain is built from TRBV19 and TRBJ2-7; TRBD1 aligns across 7 bases. The CDR3 is made up of 14 amino acids. Germline CDR1 reads LNHDA; CDR2 reads SQIVND (reference sequence). The V and J ends lost 5 bases and 3 bases, in that order; junction bases with no gene match: 7. The CDR3 is CASSDPGQSYEQYF. CDR3 sequence (DNA): TGTGCCAGTAGTGACCCGGGACAGAGCTACGAGCAGTACTTC.

The V gene is TRBV2, the J gene TRBJ2-4; 10 bases fit TRBD2. The V segment lost 0 bases and the J segment 3 bases; nucleotides outside the gene matches: 5. CDR3 length: 17 amino acids. Germline V gene lookup returns CDR1 SNHLY and CDR2 FYNNEI. The CDR3 sequence is CASSEAGLADYKNIQYF. The CDR3 coding sequence is TGTGCCAGCAGTGAAGCTGGACTAGCGGACTACAAAAACATTCAGTACTTC.

The chain combines TRBV27 with TRBJ1-3; a possible D gene is TRBD1 (5 bases). The CDR3 loop spans 16 amino acids. Germline V gene sequence: CDR1 MNHEY, CDR2 SMNVEV (reference sequence). V lost 6 bases to trimming and J lost 2 bases, with 17 bases between them. The DNA of the CDR3 is TGTGCCAGCAGGGGGGGTGTACAGGACCCTGGAAACACCATATATTTT. Translating gives CASRGGVQDPGNTIYF.

The J gene is TRBJ2-7, the V gene TRBV5-1, with 8 bases that match TRBD1. This CDR3 is 14 amino acids long. The germline V gene encodes CDR1 SGHRS and CDR2 YFSETQ. Trimming cost V 4 bases and J 7 bases; bases outside gene matches: 10. DNA for the CDR3: TGCGCCAGCAGCGCTACGCAGGGGGCGGGGGAGCAGTACTTC. This gives the protein CASSATQGAGEQYF.

This clone was seen a handful of times. At one of its ends the junction is not consistent with the germline gene, which may arise from a read error. The chain carries TRBV5-3 and TRBJ2-1; possible D gene TRBD2, 7 bases. TRBV5-3 is reported as an ORF; its role is uncertain. The CDR3 is 13 amino acids. CDR3 residues: CSKGGSSYNEQFF. For the CDR3, the DNA is TGCTCTAAGGGGGGGAGCTCCTACAATGAGCAGTTCTTC.

This chain links TRBV5-1 with TRBJ2-7; 7 nucleotides line up with TRBD1. The CDR3 has 12 amino acids. The ends lost 4 bases at V and 10 bases at J; junction bases unmatched: 8. Per germline, CDR1 SGHRS and CDR2 YFSETQ. CDR3 residues: CASSLQQGHQYF. In nucleotides, the CDR3 is TGCGCCAGCAGCCTACAACAGGGGCATCAGTACTTC.

The chain joins TRBV10-3 to TRBJ2-7, with unresolved D. Germline V lookup: CDR1 ENHRY, CDR2 SYGVKD. The ends were cut back, 5 bases at V and 2 bases at J, with 19 bases in the middle. The CDR3 totals 16 residues. The CDR3 protein is CAISRPETAMTYEQYF. The CDR3 DNA reads as TGTGCCATCAGTAGACCGGAGACCGCTATGACCTACGAGCAGTACTTC.

The J gene is TRBJ2-3, the V gene TRBV4-1; 14 bases fit TRBD2. The CDR3 runs 20 residues. Germline V lookup: CDR1 MGHRA, CDR2 YSYEKL. V was clipped by 0 bases and J by 3 bases; unmatched bases: 11. CDR3 bases: TGCGCCAGCAGCCAAGATCAGTGGACTAGCGGGAGGCCGGGGACAGATACGCAGTATTTT. It is translated as CASSQDQWTSGRPGTDTQYF.

The chain links TRBV7-9 to TRBJ1-1; 11 nucleotides align to TRBD1. The CDR3 is 18 residues long. Germline CDR1 and CDR2: SEHNR and FQNEAQ (reference sequence). The J segment lost 1 base and the V segment lost 5 bases, leaving 12 bases of the junction unmatched. The CDR3 reads CASSPNGQGAFWNTEAFF. The CDR3 bases are TGTGCCAGCAGCCCGAATGGACAGGGGGCTTTTTGGAACACTGAAGCTTTCTTT.

As DNA, the CDR3 is TGTGCCAGCAGTGCTTACAGGGCATCGAACACCGGGGAGCTGTTTTTT. As protein: CASSAYRASNTGELFF. J is TRBJ2-2 and V is TRBV2; the D gene is possibly TRBD1 (6 bases). This CDR3 contains 16 residues. V lost 4 bases, J lost 0 bases, and 12 bases lay in between. Germline lookup yields CDR1 SNHLY and CDR2 FYNNEI.

The chain couples TRBV28 to TRBJ2-6; D is possibly TRBD2 (5 bases). V lost 4 bases, J lost 0 bases, and 7 bases lay in between. CDR1 is MDHEN and CDR2 is SYDVKM in the germline V gene. There are 15 residues in the CDR3. In DNA, the CDR3 is TGTGCCAGCAGTTCGGGGTACTCTGGGGCCAACGTCCTGACTTTC. It encodes CASSSGYSGANVLTF. Full variable domain (rest looked up from reference TRBV28 and TRBJ2-6): DVKVTQSSRYLVKRTGEKVFLECVQDMDHENMFWYRQDPGLGLRLIYFSYDVKMKEKGDIPEGYSVSREKKERFSLILESASTNQTSMYLCASSSGYSGANVLTFGAGSRLTVL.

The CDR3 nucleotides read TGTGCCAGTAGTATGATGACAGGGGGTGACACCGGGGAGCTGTTTTTT. Translated: CASSMMTGGDTGELFF. The gene calls are TRBV19 and TRBJ2-2, with TRBD1 identical over 9 bases. The CDR3 loop spans 16 amino acids. After removal of 3 bases from V and 3 bases from J, the junction contained 5 bases not matched to a gene. Germline CDR1 LNHDA, CDR2 SQIVND (reference sequence).

The chain has TRBV10-3 and TRBJ1-5; D unresolved. Trimming left V 0 bases short and J 6 bases short, with 6 bases between. CDR3 length equals 13 residues. CDR1 is ENHRY and CDR2 is SYGVKD in the germline V gene. DNA of the CDR3: TGTGCCATCAGTGAGTCGCGGGGTCAGCCCCAGCATTTT. This encodes CAISESRGQPQHF.

The chain employs TRBV2 and TRBJ1-5; 7 positions match TRBD1. This CDR3 comprises 16 residues. Germline assignment: CDR1 SNHLY and CDR2 FYNNEI. V lost 6 bases, J lost 4 bases, and 12 bases stayed unmatched. Here the CDR3 reads CASRAAPGGVNQPQHF. In DNA, the CDR3 is TGTGCCAGCAGGGCTGCCCCAGGGGGTGTAAATCAGCCCCAGCATTTT.

This CDR3 reads CATTLAGAYNSPLHF. CDR3 nucleotides: TGTGCCACAACGCTGGCGGGCGCCTATAATTCACCCCTCCACTTT. V and J are TRBV10-3 and TRBJ1-6; D is ambiguous. CDR1 is ENHRY, CDR2 SYGVKD, per germline. CDR3 size: 15 residues. Trimming removed 10 bases at V and 2 bases at J, with 15 bases between.

This clone was counted once. The chain joins TRBV7-2 to TRBJ1-5; D may be TRBD1 (5 bases). Trimming removed 1 base from V and 6 bases from J, with 16 bases in between. CDR3 length equals 16 residues. CDR1 and CDR2 from the germline V gene are SGHTA and FQGNSA. CDR3 sequence reads: CASSLGQPGGGQPQHF. The CDR3 DNA sequence: TGTGCCAGCAGCTTAGGACAACCTGGGGGGGGTCAGCCCCAGCATTTT.

The J gene is TRBJ2-5, the V gene TRBV5-8; the D gene is possibly TRBD2 (5 bases). CDR3 size: 13 residues. V dropped 4 bases and J dropped 5 bases, with 12 bases sitting between them. The germline gives CDR1 SGHTS, CDR2 YDEGEE. This CDR3 reads CASSLWERETQYF. In DNA form, the CDR3 reads TGTGCCAGCAGCCTGTGGGAGAGGGAGACCCAGTACTTC.

The chain carries TRBV6-1 and TRBJ2-7, with 9 bases identical to TRBD2. The germline gives CDR1 MNHNS, CDR2 SASEGT. Trimming at V came to 0 bases and at J to 3 bases, leaving 6 bases not matched to a gene. The CDR3 loop spans 16 amino acids. CDR3 region: CASSEAPSGTNYEQYF. The CDR3 DNA reads TGTGCCAGCAGTGAAGCGCCTAGCGGGACTAACTACGAGCAGTACTTC.

This clone appeared a few times. The J gene is TRBJ2-1, the V gene TRBV25-1; 7 bases fit TRBD1. Germline CDR1 is MGHDK and CDR2 is SYGVNS. V lost 3 bases to trimming and J lost 3 bases; unmatched junction nucleotides: 5. The CDR3 length is 15 residues. CDR3 sequence (DNA): TGTGCCAGCAGTGAGACAGGGTCTTTCTACAATGAGCAGTTCTTC. Its protein is CASSETGSFYNEQFF.

The chain has TRBV7-9 and TRBJ1-4, with 7 nucleotides matching TRBD1. The CDR3 sequence is 16 residues long. Germline CDR1 and CDR2: SEHNR and FQNEAQ (reference sequence). Trimming took 5 bases from V and 2 from J; bases not matched to a gene: 8. The CDR3 sequence: CASSRLRDSTNEKLFF. DNA for the CDR3: TGTGCCAGCAGCAGACTCCGGGACAGTACTAATGAAAAACTGTTTTTT. The whole variable domain, filled in from reference TRBV7-9 and TRBJ1-4, reads DTGVSQNPRHKITKRGQNVTFRCDPISEHNRLYWYRQTLGQGPEFLTYFQNEAQLEKSRLLSDRFSAERPKGSFSTLEIQRTEQGDSAMYLCASSRLRDSTNEKLFFGSGTQLSVL.

This clone was seen more than once but under ten times. V usage is TRBV9 and J usage is TRBJ2-2, with TRBD1 as a possible D gene (6 bases). Looked up from germline, CDR1 is SGDLS and CDR2 is YYNGEE. V was pared by 4 bases and J by 6 bases, with 16 bases between. CDR3 length: 15 amino acids. The CDR3 DNA sequence: TGTGCCAGCAGCTTAGGTGCAGGGGTGTCCGGGGAGCTGTTTTTT. Protein: CASSLGAGVSGELFF.